This TCR beta chain was documented in a study of cytomegalovirus exposure and HLA in healthy donors (dated by TCRdb to about 2017). Regarding the complete study: An earlier analysis of roughly 500 of the donors reported more than 250 Gb of sequence data and some 120 million unique TCR beta sequences from 150 million to 200 million T cells. An early release covering roughly 600 HLA-typed donors comprised roughly 300 gigabases of sequencing data and around 80 million unique TCR sequences. Of the roughly 400 genotyped donors, over 70% fell in the genetic ancestry cluster associated with self-reported Caucasian donors. The aim of the study was to test whether cataloging public T cell receptors could identify signatures of past pathogen exposure. The study profiled the T cell repertoires of 550 to 700 subjects by immunosequencing and related them to cytomegalovirus serostatus. A separate validation cohort of roughly 110 different subjects was used in addition to the approximately 640-subject first cohort. High-throughput TCR immunosequencing, statistical association of individual TCRs with disease status, and machine learning were combined to predict cytomegalovirus infection status. To study patterns of TCR occurrence, a later analysis re-analyzed previously published TCR beta repertoires from around 670 donors and added high-resolution HLA genotyping. Rather than using new phenotypic data, the later analysis identified candidate immune exposures from TCR beta sequences and from how often those sequences occurred across donors. An earlier analysis of several hundred of the donors applied high-throughput TCR beta sequencing to assess whether each TCR beta V gene segment acted as functional or pseudogenic. Donor age, sex, ethnicity and CMV serostatus were collected together with the repertoire data. Genome-wide SNP genotypes for about 55% of the roughly 670 donors were used in a later genetic analysis, which treated that subset as a discovery cohort. Every discovery cohort repertoire had been produced on one sequencing platform. Class I and class II HLA loci were covered by the typing at four-digit resolution. Typing coverage varied by locus: roughly 620-640 donors for A, B, C, DRB1 and DQB1; under 550 for DQA1; more than 600 for DPA1; fewer than 480 for DPB1. A handful of DR-DQ haplotypes were handled as single units for association and clustering because linkage in the cohort was strong. Among 398 genotyped donors of the cohort, an average of approximately 240,000 unique TCR beta nucleotide sequences were sequenced per donor, 15% to 20% of them non-productive.

Broad study findings and their caveats: Because the 87-base-pair reads could not distinguish some IMGT-functional V segments, including TRBV6-2 and TRBV6-3, those segments were excluded. The cohort was sequenced for TCR beta chains only, and without alpha or paired-chain data the features that could be detected were limited. In a later analysis, TCR association rates were found to vary across HLA loci, with the most associated TCRs seen for DRB1 alleles and the fewest for HLA-C alleles. Most CMV-associated TCR beta chains appeared to be HLA-restricted in a later analysis, and the HLA associations seemed to be driven largely by CMV exposure. Strong co-occurrence of HLA alleles, especially DR and DQ, made assigning TCR associations to individual alleles difficult. Presence/absence analyses assumed roughly uniform sequencing depth across donors, an assumption that may not hold. The classifier was reported to diagnose cytomegalovirus status with high specificity and sensitivity in both the original cohort and the validation cohort. The sequencing pipeline was judged likely to have produced a cluster of highly shared sequence variants as a technical artifact. Because HLA typing was missing for some donors at each locus, association tests included only the typed subset. In an earlier analysis of more than 500 of the donors, most TCR beta V segments appeared in productive rearrangements about 87% or about 30% of the time, broadly matching IMGT annotations. Linkage disequilibrium might explain the correlated functional status among segregating V segments, but an unknown experimental factor could not be ruled out. The authors suggested that the approach could potentially be extended to other disease states and immunological phenotypes. A further reported finding was that TCR beta sequences accurately predicted the HLA-A and HLA-B alleles for most subjects in the first cohort. A later analysis reported that several top co-occurrence clusters appeared linked to parvovirus B19, influenza, CMV and Epstein-Barr virus. Compared with equally common non-associated chains, HLA-associated TCR beta chains in a later analysis were more clonally expanded and had lower generation probabilities. Most TCR sequences were observed very rarely across donors, whereas some public TCRs were present in many individuals. A few of the identified cytomegalovirus-associated TCR beta chains were confirmed in vitro to be specific for cytomegalovirus antigens. CMV serostatus was the only immune exposure information available for the cohort. The study gave a list of about 170 TCR beta chains associated with cytomegalovirus. In a later genetic analysis, a missense DCLRE1C variant was associated with V-gene and J-gene trimming of TCR beta chains, and the association was replicated in an independent cohort. In a later genetic analysis, fewer N-insertions in productive TCRs were reported among donors in an Asian-associated ancestry cluster than the roughly 700-donor mean. Seventeen rarely observed V segments, including chromosome 9 orphons, were excluded from the earlier analysis of 550 to 700 of the donors because counts were too low. In a later analysis, some 17,000 TCR beta sequences were associated with specific HLA alleles at a false discovery rate of 0.05.

Receptors were amplified or captured by the immunoSEQ multiplex PCR assay. A mixture of 60 forward primers for TCR Vbeta segments and 13 reverse primers for TCR Jbeta segments was used in the multiplex PCR. The CDR3 region of rearranged TCR beta genes was amplified from genomic DNA with a multiplex PCR assay. The amplified TCR beta libraries were sequenced on the Illumina HiSeq System as 87-base-pair reads. The source study handled its data this way. A later analysis counted about 82 million unique TCR beta chains across the 500 to 850 repertoires, and around 9.9 million of these chains were shared by at least two donors. A nearest-neighbor algorithm error-corrected the raw reads and collapsed the reads into unique sequences, merging closely related sequences to remove PCR and sequencing errors. V, D and J gene segments were assigned by aligning CDR3 sequences to IMGT reference sequences. For a sequence to be retained, a match of at least six nucleotides was required to both a V gene segment and a J gene segment. A rearrangement counted as productive if the CDR3 had no stop codons and remained in frame with V and J, and every other rearrangement counted as non-productive. CDR3 was defined according to IMGT convention as the region running from the second conserved V-encoded cysteine to the conserved J-encoded phenylalanine. The earlier analysis of approximately 500 of the donors excluded sequences that lacked an unambiguous match to a single V gene segment. An earlier analysis of almost 600 of the donors classified V segments as functional when productive rearrangements were above 56.7% and as segregating when the standard deviation between donors was above 5%. A statistical classification framework was built for diagnosing cytomegalovirus status from the catalog of TCR beta chain sequences. V and J gene assignment, in a later analysis, came from comparing TCR nucleotide sequences with IMGT/GENE-DB human TR gene sequences. A later analysis assigned CDR3 sequences and most-parsimonious VDJ recombination scenarios with the TCRdist pipeline. In a later analysis, every TCR beta chain was defined by the combination of its CDR3 amino acid sequence and its V-gene family, and reads without a unique V-gene family were dropped. To address suspected cross-contamination and a sequencing artifact, a later analysis removed around 590 highly shared, low-generation-probability nucleotide sequences. In a later analysis, a clonal expansion index for each public chain was calculated from normalized within-repertoire ranks of inferred template counts. Generation probabilities in a later analysis came from a VDJ recombination model fitted to out-of-frame rearrangements, and those results were checked against IGoR. Hypergeometric tests were used in a later analysis to score TCR-TCR, TCR-HLA and TCR-CMV co-occurrence, with a repertoire-size bias correction applied to the TCR pairs. To estimate false discovery rates, a later analysis permuted the HLA or CMV assignments 20 times. In a later analysis, co-occurring TCRs were grouped using DBSCAN, and TCRdist sequence similarity was added for clustering within HLA-allele-positive subsets. For co-occurrence clustering, repertoires with fewer than 30,000 or more than 120,000 public chains were excluded, along with several repertoires with anomalous nucleotide sharing. As stored in TCRdb, this immuneACCESS dataset retains in-frame rearrangements with V and J assigned. A fraction of the clones does not appear; measured against another copy, unresolved V genes explain less than half of the discrepancy, and the remainder lacks a known reason. That table gives V, J and clone size, and the DNA gave D and trimming. The sample includes about 160,000 clones, with around 80% observed a single time. The ten largest clones add up to 4.3% of the sample.

As concerns this clone: It lacks a known antigen. Per-base quality was not reported, and no clone a single base away is much larger than it.

CDR3 length: 15 amino acids, cysteine to phenylalanine. Just the 45-base CDR3 DNA is kept, in frame starting at base 1. The germline V and J ends show losses of 5 bases and 6 bases respectively, and no gene match explains 10 bases of the junction. The germline V gene (reference sequence) sets CDR1 to SEHNR and CDR2 to FQNEAQ. The cohort comprised approximately 700 healthy bone marrow donors. At the time of sampling, every cohort member was nominally healthy, though immune exposures that went unrecorded were likely present. The donor was CMV seronegative and belonged to the group of around 400 seronegative cohort members. Every donor gave a peripheral blood sample, and the peripheral blood mononuclear cells from that sample were used for TCR beta sequencing. The Qiagen DNeasy Blood Extraction Kit was used to extract genomic DNA from the blood cell samples.

The chain was built from TRBV7-9 and TRBJ2-3, with TRBD1 identical over 8 junction bases. The clonotype originates from a man in his forties in good health and CMV-seronegative. The sample consisted of PBMCs. In nucleotides, the sequence is TGTGCCAGCAGCGCGCGGACAGGGTCCGCTGATACGCAGTATTTT. Translated, this gives CASSARTGSADTQYF. The reference TRBV7-9 and TRBJ2-3 proteins fill in what lies around the CDR3, so the full variable domain reads DTGVSQNPRHKITKRGQNVTFRCDPISEHNRLYWYRQTLGQGPEFLTYFQNEAQLEKSRLLSDRFSAERPKGSFSTLEIQRTEQGDSAMYLCASSARTGSADTQYFGPGTRLTVL.